The subject of this entry is one TCR beta chain. As handled by the study authors: Estimated nucleated cell counts came from reference gene primer amplification. Libraries were prepared by immunoSEQ multiplex PCR; TCRdb keeps only in-frame clonotypes and omits some of them. V, J and clone size are those of that table, while D and trimming were read from the DNA. The sample lists roughly 120,000 clones, more than 80% occurring once. These data come from a study of blood T cell repertoires in COVID-19. Study details: Donors in the United States, Italy and Spain gave samples during acute or convalescent COVID-19. T cells, B-cell-depleted T cells, or PBMCs supplied cDNA or gDNA.

CDR1 is LGHNA, CDR2 YSLEER, per germline. V trimming: 4 bases; J trimming: 6 bases; junction bases outside the gene matches: 3. This CDR3 region has 13 residues. Sequenced: peripheral blood. The chain has TRBV4-3 and TRBJ1-2; 9 bases are shared with TRBD1. The source is a woman aged 45-59 years with acute or convalescent COVID-19. CDR3 region: CASSPRTGDGYTF. As DNA, the CDR3 is TGCGCCAGCAGCCCCCGGACAGGGGATGGCTACACCTTC.